This TCR beta chain was retrieved from a study of T cell repertoires in cytomegalovirus infection. TCRdb processed the reads anew with MiXCR; each CDR3 protein has one entry. The sample has under 500,000 distinct CDR3 sequences, 40% to 50% seen once. V lost 4 bases and J lost 1; bases outside the gene matches: 5. The CDR3 sequence is 16 residues long. In germline, CDR1 is MNHEY, CDR2 SVGAGI. With regard to this clonotype: Its cognate antigen is unknown.

The receptor comes from a human donor in good health (CMV status not recorded). Some clones in this sample may be carry-over from other donors' samples. The chain is built from TRBV6-5 and TRBJ1-4, with 8 bases matching TRBD1. The sequences come from cultured PBMCs, collected from culture after CMV antigen stimulation. CDR3 in amino acids: CASSSRGPGTNEKLFF. In nucleotides, the CDR3 is TGTGCCAGCAGTTCCAGGGGGCCGGGAACTAATGAAAAACTGTTTTTT.